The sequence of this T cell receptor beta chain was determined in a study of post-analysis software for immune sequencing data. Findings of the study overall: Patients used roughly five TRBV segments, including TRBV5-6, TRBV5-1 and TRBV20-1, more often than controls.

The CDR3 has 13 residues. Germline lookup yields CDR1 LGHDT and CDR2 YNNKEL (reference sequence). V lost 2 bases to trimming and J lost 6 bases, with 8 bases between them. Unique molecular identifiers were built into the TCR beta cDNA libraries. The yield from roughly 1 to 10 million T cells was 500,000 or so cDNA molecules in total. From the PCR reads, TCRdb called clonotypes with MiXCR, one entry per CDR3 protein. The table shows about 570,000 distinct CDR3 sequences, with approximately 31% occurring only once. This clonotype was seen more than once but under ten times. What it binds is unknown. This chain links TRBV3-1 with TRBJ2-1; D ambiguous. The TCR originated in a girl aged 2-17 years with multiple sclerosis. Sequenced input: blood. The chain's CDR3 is CASSQPWGNEQFF. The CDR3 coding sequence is TGTGCCAGCAGCCAACCCTGGGGCAATGAGCAGTTCTTC.